Described below is a single TCR beta chain sequence and its context. The antigen this receptor binds is unknown. No qualities accompany the bases; no much larger clone lies one base away. Measured from the cysteine to the phenylalanine, the CDR3 is 16 residues long. Only the CDR3 DNA stays, 48 bases, in frame from base 1. The germline V end is reduced by 4 bases and the J end by 5 bases; junction bases left unmatched: 12. The germline V gene sets CDR1 to SQVTM and CDR2 to ANQGSEA. The sample belongs to a study of cytomegalovirus exposure and HLA in healthy donors listed by TCRdb under 2017. Regarding the study in general: A later analysis indicated that the 120 validation repertoires were generated on the platform also employed for the 700 or so repertoires of the first cohort. The study aimed to test whether signatures of past pathogen exposure could be identified by cataloging public T cell receptors. Along with the approximately 600-subject first cohort, a separate validation cohort of over a hundred different subjects was used. To predict cytomegalovirus infection status, the study brought together high-throughput TCR immunosequencing, statistical association of individual TCRs with disease status, and machine learning.

Library preparation was by the immunoSEQ multiplex PCR assay. In the authors' own workflow: A statistical classification framework was developed to diagnose cytomegalovirus status using the catalog of TCR beta chain sequences. In TCRdb, the immuneACCESS table is reduced to in-frame sequences with V and J assigned. These tables do not hold every clone; where another copy was compared, an unresolved V gene accounts for under half, and the others remain unexplained. V and J calls and clone size are as listed in that table; D and trimming were resolved from the DNA. The sample includes around 130,000 clones, with nearly 90% observed a single time. In total, the top ten clones hold around 3.5% of the sample. The paper as a whole reports these results and caveats: In a later analysis, TCRs clustered in the first cohort were found to also tend to co-occur in the roughly 120 validation repertoires, with around 94% of cluster scores above 0. According to the authors, the approach could potentially be generalized to other disease states and immunological phenotypes. While some public TCRs were present in many individuals, most TCR sequences turned up only very rarely across donors. All 120 or so repertoires were used to score co-occurrence in the validation cohort in a later analysis, because that analysis had no HLA typing for the cohort. A few of the identified cytomegalovirus-associated TCR beta chains were confirmed in vitro to be specific for cytomegalovirus antigens. The classifier was reported to diagnose cytomegalovirus status with high specificity and sensitivity in both the original and validation cohorts. In the study, roughly 160 TCR beta chains were listed as associated with cytomegalovirus.

The donors belonged to the validation cohort of around 110 subjects, which was separate from the roughly 680-subject first cohort. This chain joins TRBV29-1 to TRBJ2-1, with 9 central nucleotides matching TRBD1. What was sequenced was PBMCs. This TCR was sampled from a man younger than 40 in good health and CMV-seronegative. The nucleotides read TGCAGCGTTGTGGGGGATGGGGGACAGGGCAACAATGAGCAGTTCTTC. Its product reads: CSVVGDGGQGNNEQFF.